This T cell receptor (beta chain) was obtained from a study of CXCR3-negative and CXCR3-positive naive CD8 T cells. Findings of the study overall: For memory CD8+ cells diversity was much lower, but both naive subsets had comparably high diversity. Expression of CXCR3 was partially reduced after cryopreservation, and fresh PBMCs were used in most assays.

Through 5' RACE with UMI labels, the TRB cDNA libraries were prepared. From the 5' RACE reads, TCRdb lists one entry per CDR3 protein and no DNA. The sample table sets out tens of thousands of distinct CDR3 sequences. Comment on this clonotype: What it recognizes is unknown.

The sequence came from a human donor in good health. Some clones in this sample may be carry-over from other donors' samples. Source material: naive CXCR3- CD8+ T cells from blood. Subset given: CD45RO-CCR7+CD27+CD95- naive CD8+ T cells lacking CXCR3 (TNR3-).

CDR3 loop: CASSLGGAFYNEQFF. The chain combines TRBV7-8 with TRBJ2-1. The germline gives CDR1 SGHVS, CDR2 FQNEAQ. The CDR3 covers 15 residues.